These 10 T cell receptor beta chains were sequenced from one sample in a study of blood T cells in healthy people across ages. A J-beta primer mix and a sample-barcoded 5' primer were used in a second PCR of roughly 6 to 12 cycles. Each CDR3 protein gets one entry after TCRdb re-called the 5' RACE reads with MiXCR. The table has more than 800,000 distinct CDR3 sequences, 45% seen once. Sequencing input: blood. The receptors come from a woman between 55 and 75 years old in good health.

The chain uses TRBV12-3 or TRBV12-4 and TRBJ1-4; 8 positions match TRBD1. Germline trimming cut 6 bases from V and 1 base from J; bases unmatched to any gene: 7. The CDR3 contains 16 residues. The CDR3 sequence is CASSRGQGGTNEKLFF. CDR3 bases: TGTGCCAGCAGCCGAGGACAGGGTGGAACTAATGAAAAACTGTTTTTT.

This rearrangement joins TRBV20-1 to TRBJ1-2; 10 positions agree with TRBD1. There are 15 residues in the CDR3. V lost 3 bases, J lost 3 bases, and 7 bases stayed unmatched. Germline V gives CDR1 DFQATT, CDR2 SNEGSKA (reference sequence). The CDR3 loop is CSARQPGTGDYGYTF. The CDR3 DNA reads TGCAGTGCTAGGCAACCTGGGACAGGGGACTATGGCTACACCTTC.

The rearrangement links TRBV29-1 to TRBJ2-4; the match to TRBD1 covers 10 bases. After removal of 2 bases from V and 13 bases from J, the junction contained 11 bases not matched to a gene. CDR3 size: 14 residues. The V gene's germline CDR1 is SQVTM and CDR2 ANQGSEA. This CDR3 reads CSVEKGTGESEQYF. The CDR3 nucleotides are TGCAGCGTTGAAAAAGGGACAGGGGAGTCGGAGCAGTACTTC.

The CDR3 nucleotides are TGTGCCAGCAGTTTTCCGGGGAACTACAATGAGCAGTTCTTC. Protein sequence: CASSFPGNYNEQFF. The V and J genes are TRBV27 and TRBJ2-1, with D possibly TRBD2 on 5 matching bases. Per the germline V gene, CDR1 is MNHEY and CDR2 is SMNVEV (reference sequence). The CDR3 has 14 amino acids. The V end was cut by 3 bases, the J end by 3 bases, with 9 bases between.

This clonotype has only a few counts. This chain uses TRBV20-1 with TRBJ2-7, with 8 nucleotides matching TRBD2. Looked up from germline, CDR1 is DFQATT and CDR2 is SNEGSKA (reference sequence). CDR3 size: 15 residues. The junction had 11 bases not matched to a gene; V was cut back by 6 bases and J by 1 base. CDR3 nucleotide sequence: TGCAGTGCCGAAATGGGTAGCGGGACTTCCTACGAGCAGTACTTC. Its protein is CSAEMGSGTSYEQYF.

The J gene is TRBJ2-1, the V gene TRBV5-1; D unclear. The CDR3 has 12 residues. Trimming took 2 bases from V and 10 from J, leaving 10 bases between them. The V gene's germline CDR1 is SGHRS and CDR2 YFSETQ. CDR3 nucleotide sequence: TGCGCCAGCAGCTTTTGGGAATCCGAGCAGTTCTTC. Translated: CASSFWESEQFF.

Here the CDR3 reads CAKGLAGVSYNEQYF. The CDR3 region has the DNA TGCGCCAAAGGACTAGCGGGAGTATCCTACAATGAGCAGTACTTC. This chain connects TRBV5-1 to TRBJ2-7, with 13 bases aligning to TRBD2. This CDR3 has 15 residues. Trimming at V came to 9 bases and at J to 7 bases, leaving 13 bases not matched to a gene. Germline CDR1 SGHRS, CDR2 YFSETQ.

This rearrangement joins TRBV5-8 to TRBJ2-3; D not resolved. CDR1 SGHTS and CDR2 YDEGEE come from the germline V gene. The V and J ends lost 2 bases and 5 bases respectively, with 6 bases between them. This CDR3 contains 12 residues. The CDR3: CASSFMGDTQYF. The CDR3 DNA is TGTGCCAGCAGCTTTATGGGAGATACGCAGTATTTT.

The chain recombines TRBV20-1 with TRBJ1-2; 11 nucleotides line up with TRBD1. Germline trimming cut 2 bases from V and 3 bases from J; bases unmatched to any gene: 5. The CDR3 is made up of 15 amino acids. Germline values: CDR1 DFQATT, CDR2 SNEGSKA (reference sequence). Written as DNA, the CDR3 is TGCAGTGCTAGACCCCCGGGACAGGGGGACTATGGCTACACCTTC. Amino acids: CSARPPGQGDYGYTF.

The rearrangement links TRBV11-3 to TRBJ2-1, with 11 bases fitting TRBD2. The CDR3 is 15 residues long. In germline, CDR1 is SGHNT, CDR2 YENEEA. The V gene end was trimmed by 3 bases and the J gene end by 7 bases; junction bases not matched to a gene: 5. Here the CDR3 reads CASSFDSGRANEQFF. The DNA of the CDR3 is TGTGCCAGCAGCTTTGATAGCGGGAGGGCAAATGAGCAGTTCTTC.